Given below is one TCR beta chain in context. Its antigen is unidentified. The sample comes from a study of radiation and T cells in renal cell carcinoma. Specified time point: blood 4 weeks post-SBRT, at nephrectomy. Treatment described: 15 Gy SBRT to primary tumor, nephrectomy 4 weeks later. Nephrectomy followed 15 Gy stereotactic body radiation by 4 weeks. The tumor was a clear cell renal cell carcinoma. The germline CDR1 and CDR2 sequences are SGHVS and FQNEAQ. The CDR3 is 17 amino acids. Trimming took 5 bases from V and 0 from J, leaving 20 bases between them. General study points: From baseline, blood top tumor clonotypes peaked at 2 weeks post-radiation. Without pretreatment biopsies, baseline tumor clonotype presence was undetermined.

Some clones are missing from TCRdb's copy, which holds only in-frame ones; the method was immunoSEQ multiplex PCR. Of under 200,000 clones detected, about 88% appear once; the ten largest clones hold approximately 10%. The receptor was derived from a woman aged 45-59 years with renal cell carcinoma. Sample: blood, taken from a patient whose treatment included radiotherapy and nephrectomy. The rearrangement uses TRBV7-8 and TRBJ2-7, with no clear D. The CDR3 bases are TGTGCCAGCAGCCTCGACTCCGGATTAGGATACTCCTACGAGCAGTACTTC. This encodes CASSLDSGLGYSYEQYF. The full variable domain, its missing parts supplied by reference TRBV7-8 and TRBJ2-7, is GAGVSQSPRYKVAKRGQDVALRCDPISGHVSLFWYQQALGQGPEFLTYFQNEAQLDKSGLPSDRFFAERPEGSVSTLKIQRTQQEDSAVYLCASSLDSGLGYSYEQYFGPGTRLTVT.